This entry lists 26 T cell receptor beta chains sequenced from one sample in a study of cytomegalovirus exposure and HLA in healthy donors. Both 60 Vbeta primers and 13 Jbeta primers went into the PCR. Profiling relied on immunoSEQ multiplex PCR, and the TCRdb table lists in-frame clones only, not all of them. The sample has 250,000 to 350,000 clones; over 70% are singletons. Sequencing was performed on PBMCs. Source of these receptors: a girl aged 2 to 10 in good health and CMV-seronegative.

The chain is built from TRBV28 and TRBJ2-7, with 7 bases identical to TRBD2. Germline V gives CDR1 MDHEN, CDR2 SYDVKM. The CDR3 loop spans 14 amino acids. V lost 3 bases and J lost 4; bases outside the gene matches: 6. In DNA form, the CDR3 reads TGTGCCAGCAGTTTCCGGCGGGAGTTTTACGAGCAGTACTTC. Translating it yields CASSFRREFYEQYF.

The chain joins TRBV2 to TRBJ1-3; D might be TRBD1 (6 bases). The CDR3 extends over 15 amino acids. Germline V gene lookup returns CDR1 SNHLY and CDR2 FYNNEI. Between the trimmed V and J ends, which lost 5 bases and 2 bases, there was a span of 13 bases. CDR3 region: CASSSLGGAGNTIYF. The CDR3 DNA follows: TGTGCCAGCAGTTCCCTAGGGGGGGCTGGAAACACCATATATTTT.

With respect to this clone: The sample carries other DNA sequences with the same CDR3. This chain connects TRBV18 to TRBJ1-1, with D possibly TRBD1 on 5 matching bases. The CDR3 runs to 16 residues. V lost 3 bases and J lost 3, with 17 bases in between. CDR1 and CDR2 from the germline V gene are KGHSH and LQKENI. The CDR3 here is CASSPSAFLGDTEAFF. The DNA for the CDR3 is TGTGCCAGCTCACCGAGCGCGTTCTTAGGGGACACTGAAGCTTTCTTT.

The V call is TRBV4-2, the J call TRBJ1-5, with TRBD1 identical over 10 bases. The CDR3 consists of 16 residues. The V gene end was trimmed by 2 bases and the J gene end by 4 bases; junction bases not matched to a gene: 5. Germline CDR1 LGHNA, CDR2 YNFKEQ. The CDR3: CASSQTGTGDNQPQHF. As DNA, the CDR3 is TGTGCCAGCAGCCAAACCGGGACAGGGGATAATCAGCCCCAGCATTTT.

For the CDR3, the DNA is TGCGCCAGCAGCTTGGGACTAGCGGGAGGGGGGGATGAGCAGTTCTTC. Protein product: CASSLGLAGGGDEQFF. The chain joins TRBV5-1 to TRBJ2-1, with 14 bases matching TRBD2. Germline-derived CDR1 and CDR2 are SGHRS and YFSETQ. The length of the CDR3 is 16 residues. V shed 0 bases and J 8 bases; nucleotides not matched to a gene: 4.

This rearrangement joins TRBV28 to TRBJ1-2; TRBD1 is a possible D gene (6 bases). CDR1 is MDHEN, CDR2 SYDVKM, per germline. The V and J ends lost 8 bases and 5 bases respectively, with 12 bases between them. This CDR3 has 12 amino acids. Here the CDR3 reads CASDQGKYGYTF. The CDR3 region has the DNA TGTGCCAGCGACCAGGGGAAATATGGCTACACCTTC.

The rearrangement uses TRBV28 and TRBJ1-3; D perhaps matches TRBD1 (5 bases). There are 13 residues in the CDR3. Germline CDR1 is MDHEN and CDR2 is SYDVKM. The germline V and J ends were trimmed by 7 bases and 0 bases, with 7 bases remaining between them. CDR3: CASTGGSGNTIYF. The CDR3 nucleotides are TGTGCCAGCACCGGGGGCTCTGGAAACACCATATATTTT.

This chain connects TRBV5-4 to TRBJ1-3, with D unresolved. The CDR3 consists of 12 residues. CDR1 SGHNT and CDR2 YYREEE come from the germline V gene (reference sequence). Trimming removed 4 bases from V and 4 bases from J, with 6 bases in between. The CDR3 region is CASSPGGNTIYF. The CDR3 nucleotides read TGTGCCAGCAGCCCCGGGGGAAACACCATATATTTT.

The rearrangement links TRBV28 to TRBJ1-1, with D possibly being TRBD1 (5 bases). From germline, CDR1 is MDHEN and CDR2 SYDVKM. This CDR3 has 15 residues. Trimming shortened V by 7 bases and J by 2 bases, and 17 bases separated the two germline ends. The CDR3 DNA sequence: TGTGCCAGCAACCCGGGGGGGGGAATTAACACTGAAGCTTTCTTT. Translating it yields CASNPGGGINTEAFF.

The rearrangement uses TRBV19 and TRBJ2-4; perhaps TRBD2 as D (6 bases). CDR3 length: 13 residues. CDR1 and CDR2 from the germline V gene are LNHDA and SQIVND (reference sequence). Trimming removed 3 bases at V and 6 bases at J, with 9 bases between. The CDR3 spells CASSIFGGNIQYF. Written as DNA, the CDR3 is TGTGCCAGTAGTATCTTCGGGGGAAACATTCAGTACTTC. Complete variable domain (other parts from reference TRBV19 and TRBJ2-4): DGGITQSPKYLFRKEGQNVTLSCEQNLNHDAMYWYRQDPGQGLRLIYYSQIVNDFQKGDIAEGYSVSREKKESFPLTVTSAQKNPTAFYLCASSIFGGNIQYFGAGTRLSVL.

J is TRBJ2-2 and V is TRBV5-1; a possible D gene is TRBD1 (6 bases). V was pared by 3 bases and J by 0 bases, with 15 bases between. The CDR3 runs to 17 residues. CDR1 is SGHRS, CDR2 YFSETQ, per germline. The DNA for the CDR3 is TGCGCCAGCAGCTCAGAATCAGGGGACACGAACACCGGGGAGCTGTTTTTT. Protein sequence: CASSSESGDTNTGELFF.

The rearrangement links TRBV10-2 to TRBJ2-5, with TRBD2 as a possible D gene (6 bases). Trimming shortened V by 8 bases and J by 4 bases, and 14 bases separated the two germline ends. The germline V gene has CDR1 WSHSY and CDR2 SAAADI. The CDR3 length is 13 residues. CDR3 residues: CASSGSGPETQYF. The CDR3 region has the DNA TGCGCCAGCTCCGGGAGCGGGCCAGAGACCCAGTACTTC.

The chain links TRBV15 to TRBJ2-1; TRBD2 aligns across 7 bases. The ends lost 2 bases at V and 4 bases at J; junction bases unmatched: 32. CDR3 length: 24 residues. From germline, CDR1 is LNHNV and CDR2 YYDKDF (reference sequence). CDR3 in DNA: TGTGCCACCAGCAGAACTTTTCGGGGGGAAGGAGCTCAACCAAACCCCTCCCTTTACAATGAGCAGTTCTTC. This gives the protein CATSRTFRGEGAQPNPSLYNEQFF.

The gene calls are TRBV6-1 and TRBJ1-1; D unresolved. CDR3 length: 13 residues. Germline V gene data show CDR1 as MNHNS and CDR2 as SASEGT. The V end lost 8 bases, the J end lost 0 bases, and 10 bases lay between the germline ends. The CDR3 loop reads CASAPVMNTEAFF. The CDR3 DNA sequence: TGTGCCAGCGCCCCAGTCATGAACACTGAAGCTTTCTTT.

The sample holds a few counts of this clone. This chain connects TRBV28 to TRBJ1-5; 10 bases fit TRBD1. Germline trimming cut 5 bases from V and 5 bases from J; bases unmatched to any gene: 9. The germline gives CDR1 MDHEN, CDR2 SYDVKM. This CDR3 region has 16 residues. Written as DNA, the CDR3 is TGTGCCAGCAGTCCTTTCCGGGACAGGGGCCATCAGCCCCAGCATTTT. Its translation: CASSPFRDRGHQPQHF.

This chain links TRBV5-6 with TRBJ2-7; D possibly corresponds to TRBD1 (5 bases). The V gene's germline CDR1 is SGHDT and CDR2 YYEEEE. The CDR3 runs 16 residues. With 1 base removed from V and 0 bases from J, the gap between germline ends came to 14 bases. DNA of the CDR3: TGTGCCAGCAGCTTGTACTACTCTGACAGCTCCTACGAGCAGTACTTC. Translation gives CASSLYYSDSSYEQYF.

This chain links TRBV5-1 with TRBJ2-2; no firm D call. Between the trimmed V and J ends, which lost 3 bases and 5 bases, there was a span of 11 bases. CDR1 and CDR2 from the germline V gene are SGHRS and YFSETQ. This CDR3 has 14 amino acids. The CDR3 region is CASSSGEQTGELFF. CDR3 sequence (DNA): TGCGCCAGCAGCTCCGGAGAGCAGACCGGGGAGCTGTTTTTT.

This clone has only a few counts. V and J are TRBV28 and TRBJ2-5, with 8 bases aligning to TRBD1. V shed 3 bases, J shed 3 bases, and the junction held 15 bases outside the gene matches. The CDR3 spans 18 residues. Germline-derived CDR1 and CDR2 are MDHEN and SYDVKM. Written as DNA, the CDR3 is TGTGCCAGCAGTTTTATCCCGCCCGGGCCACAGGGGGAAGAGACCCAGTACTTC. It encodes CASSFIPPGPQGEETQYF.

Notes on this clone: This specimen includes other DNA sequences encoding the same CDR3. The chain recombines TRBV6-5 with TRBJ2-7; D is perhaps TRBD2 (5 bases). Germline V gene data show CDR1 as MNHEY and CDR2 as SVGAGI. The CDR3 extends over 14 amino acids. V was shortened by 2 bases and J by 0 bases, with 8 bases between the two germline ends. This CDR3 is CASSYGLASYEQYF. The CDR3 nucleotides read TGTGCCAGCAGTTACGGTCTAGCCTCCTACGAGCAGTACTTC.

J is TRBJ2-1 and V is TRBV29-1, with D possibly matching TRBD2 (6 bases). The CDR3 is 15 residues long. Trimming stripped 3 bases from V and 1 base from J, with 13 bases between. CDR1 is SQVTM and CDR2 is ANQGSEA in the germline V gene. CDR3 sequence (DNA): TGCAGCGTTGAGTCCGGGGAGGTGTCCTACAATGAGCAGTTCTTC. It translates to CSVESGEVSYNEQFF.

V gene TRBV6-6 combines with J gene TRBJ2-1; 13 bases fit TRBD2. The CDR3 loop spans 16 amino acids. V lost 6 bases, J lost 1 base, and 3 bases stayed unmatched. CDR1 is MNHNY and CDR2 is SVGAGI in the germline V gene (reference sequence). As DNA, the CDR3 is TGTGCCAGCAGCCGGACTAGCGGGGGTTCCTACAATGAGCAGTTCTTC. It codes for CASSRTSGGSYNEQFF.

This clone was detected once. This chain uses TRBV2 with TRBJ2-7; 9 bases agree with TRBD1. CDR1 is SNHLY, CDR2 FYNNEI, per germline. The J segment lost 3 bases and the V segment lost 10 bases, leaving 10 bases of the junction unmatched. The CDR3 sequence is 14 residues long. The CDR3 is CATTRTGVFYEQYF. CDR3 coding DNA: TGTGCCACTACCCGGACAGGGGTGTTCTACGAGCAGTACTTC. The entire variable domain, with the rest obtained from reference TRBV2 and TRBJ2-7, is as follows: EPEVTQTPSHQVTQMGQEVILRCVPISNHLYFYWYRQILGQKVEFLVSFYNNEISEKSEIFDDQFSVERPDGSNFTLKIRSTKLEDSAMYFCATTRTGVFYEQYFGPGTRLTVT.

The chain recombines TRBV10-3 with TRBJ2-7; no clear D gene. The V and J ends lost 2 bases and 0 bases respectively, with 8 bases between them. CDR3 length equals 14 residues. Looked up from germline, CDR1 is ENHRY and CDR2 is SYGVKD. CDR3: CAISETLSSYEQYF. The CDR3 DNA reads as TGTGCCATCAGTGAGACGTTGAGCTCCTACGAGCAGTACTTC.

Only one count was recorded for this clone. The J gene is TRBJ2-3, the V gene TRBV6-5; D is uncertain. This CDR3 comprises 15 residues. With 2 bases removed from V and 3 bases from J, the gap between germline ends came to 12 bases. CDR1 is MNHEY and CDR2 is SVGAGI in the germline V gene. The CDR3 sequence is CASSYTTSGTDTQYF. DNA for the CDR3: TGTGCCAGCAGTTACACTACTTCGGGTACAGATACGCAGTATTTT.

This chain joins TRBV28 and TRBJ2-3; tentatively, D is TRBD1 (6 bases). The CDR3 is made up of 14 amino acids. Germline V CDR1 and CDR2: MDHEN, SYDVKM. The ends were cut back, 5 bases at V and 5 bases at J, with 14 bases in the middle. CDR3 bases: TGTGCCAGCAGTCCCGGACAGACAGGAGATACGCAGTATTTT. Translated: CASSPGQTGDTQYF.

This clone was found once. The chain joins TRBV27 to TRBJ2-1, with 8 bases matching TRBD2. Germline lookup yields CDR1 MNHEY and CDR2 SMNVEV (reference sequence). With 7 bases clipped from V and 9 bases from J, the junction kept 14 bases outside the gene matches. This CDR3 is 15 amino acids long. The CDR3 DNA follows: TGTGCCAGCACCCCTCAGCGGGGGCACGGCGGTGAGCAGTTCTTC. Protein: CASTPQRGHGGEQFF.